These 24 T cell receptor beta chains originate from one sample sequenced in a study of T cells expressing NK-cell markers. TCRdb re-called the 5' RACE reads and gives one entry per CDR3 protein, without DNA. The repertoire table contains around 550,000 distinct CDR3 sequences. The sequenced material came from blood T cells: a sorted CD56 or NKG2C T cell subset, CD4+ or CD8+ T cells, or bulk PBMC T cells (not recorded which). Receptors originate from a man aged 18 to 30 in good health.

The rearrangement joins TRBV21-1 to TRBJ2-2; TCRdb's assignment of TRBD1 cannot be checked, as there is no DNA. TRBV21-1 is flagged as a pseudogene. The CDR3 is 18 residues long. CDR3 sequence reads: CASSFLRDRGPNTGELFF.

CDR3 sequence reads: CASSSRLAGVNEQFF. The rearrangement uses TRBV6-5 and TRBJ2-1; TCRdb outputs TRBD2, but without DNA this stays unchecked. The CDR3 runs 15 residues. From germline, CDR1 is MNHEY and CDR2 SVGAGI.

The chain is built from TRBV6-2 or TRBV6-3 and TRBJ2-5. The CDR3 totals 17 residues. Germline assignment: CDR1 MNHEY and CDR2 SVGEGT. The CDR3 sequence: CASSYLAFDIHQETQYF.

V usage is TRBV6-5 and J usage is TRBJ1-6. The germline gives CDR1 MNHEY, CDR2 SVGAGI. This CDR3 has 15 residues. CDR3 loop: CASSYSPRPNSPLHF.

Here the CDR3 reads CASSLDSGVNTEAFF. This chain links TRBV7-2 with TRBJ1-1; TCRdb picks TRBD1, but there is no DNA to check that call. Germline lookup yields CDR1 SGHTA and CDR2 FQGNSA. CDR3 length: 15 amino acids.

This chain joins TRBV5-1 and TRBJ2-3; the D call from TCRdb, TRBD2, cannot be confirmed without DNA. There are 16 residues in the CDR3. CDR1 is SGHRS and CDR2 is YFSETQ in the germline V gene. The CDR3 loop reads CASSAGTSAITDTQYF.

The V call is TRBV29-1, the J call TRBJ2-1; TCRdb designates TRBD1, a call that cannot be tested without DNA. The CDR3 extends over 16 amino acids. Germline V gives CDR1 SQVTM, CDR2 ANQGSEA. The CDR3 is CSVDTGRATQINEQFF.

The chain employs TRBV24-1 and TRBJ2-2; TCRdb lists TRBD2, though no DNA is available to test this call. CDR3 length: 18 amino acids. Germline values: CDR1 KGHDR, CDR2 SFDVKD. This CDR3 is CATSDLPPGLAPIGELFF.

V gene TRBV12-3 or TRBV12-4 combines with J gene TRBJ2-3. The CDR3 runs 14 residues. This CDR3 is CASSFLASTDTQYF.

The CDR3 is CASMVAGTYNEQFF. The chain carries TRBV5-1 and TRBJ2-1; lacking DNA, the TRBD2 call made by TCRdb goes unchecked. Per the germline V gene, CDR1 is SGHRS and CDR2 is YFSETQ. The CDR3 runs 14 residues.

The rearrangement joins TRBV7-2 to TRBJ1-2; no DNA is available, so the TRBD1 call from TCRdb remains unchecked. The CDR3 is 14 amino acids. Germline assignment: CDR1 SGHTA and CDR2 FQGNSA. CDR3: CASSPGGRSYGYTF.

The rearrangement uses TRBV5-1 and TRBJ2-1; TCRdb lists TRBD1, though no DNA is available to test this call. This CDR3 is 15 amino acids long. Germline V lookup: CDR1 SGHRS, CDR2 YFSETQ. The chain's CDR3 is CASSLDGGSGDEQFF.

The chain carries TRBV27 and TRBJ2-3; TCRdb gives TRBD1 as the D gene, but with no DNA this cannot be confirmed. The CDR3 is made up of 14 amino acids. CDR1 and CDR2 from the germline V gene are MNHEY and SMNVEV (reference sequence). The CDR3 reads CASSPRRAEDTQYF.

This chain uses TRBV11-2 with TRBJ2-5; TCRdb's D call, TRBD1, is unchecked because there is no DNA. Germline-derived CDR1 and CDR2 are SGHAT and FQNNGV. CDR3 size: 14 residues. CDR3 loop: CASSSRKVSETQYF.

This rearrangement joins TRBV24-1 to TRBJ2-1. The CDR3 runs 13 residues. Germline V gene lookup returns CDR1 KGHDR and CDR2 SFDVKD. The CDR3 region is CATSDFLVREQFF.

The chain has TRBV24-1 and TRBJ2-2; the TCRdb D gene call, TRBD2, has no DNA to confirm it. This CDR3 comprises 14 residues. Looked up from germline, CDR1 is KGHDR and CDR2 is SFDVKD. CDR3 protein: CATAGRPFTGELFF.

The V gene is TRBV3-1, the J gene TRBJ2-3; there is no DNA to check the TCRdb D call of TRBD2. From germline, CDR1 is LGHDT and CDR2 YNNKEL (reference sequence). The CDR3 extends over 14 amino acids. This chain's CDR3 is CASSPRLITDTQYF.

The V and J genes are TRBV4-3 and TRBJ1-1; TCRdb picks TRBD1, but there is no DNA to check that call. The CDR3 runs to 16 residues. The V gene's germline CDR1 is LGHNA and CDR2 YSLEER. The CDR3: CASSHTGGWSNTEAFF.

The genes are TRBV12-3 or TRBV12-4 and TRBJ1-3; TCRdb calls TRBD1, which cannot be checked without DNA. This CDR3 is built from 14 residues. The CDR3 sequence is CASSLGQLRNTIYF.

The chain carries TRBV5-1 and TRBJ2-5; the D call of TRBD1 rests on TCRdb alone, since no DNA is present to check it. The CDR3 covers 15 residues. Germline CDR1 and CDR2: SGHRS and YFSETQ. CDR3 region: CASSPTGPRTETQYF.

V gene TRBV5-1 combines with J gene TRBJ2-6; the D gene TCRdb calls, TRBD1, cannot be checked with no DNA. Germline V gene lookup returns CDR1 SGHRS and CDR2 YFSETQ. The CDR3 sequence is 13 residues long. The CDR3 loop reads CASNPQGNNVLTF.

The rearrangement joins TRBV24-1 to TRBJ2-3; the TCRdb D gene call, TRBD1, has no DNA to confirm it. This CDR3 has 15 amino acids. CDR1 and CDR2 (germline): KGHDR, SFDVKD. CDR3 residues: CATSDTGGTGDTQYF.

V usage is TRBV7-9 and J usage is TRBJ1-2. This CDR3 contains 12 residues. Germline CDR1 and CDR2: SEHNR and FQNEAQ (reference sequence). CDR3 residues: CASSPILSGYTF. The variable domain in full, completed from reference TRBV7-9 and TRBJ1-2, reads DTGVSQNPRHKITKRGQNVTFRCDPISEHNRLYWYRQTLGQGPEFLTYFQNEAQLEKSRLLSDRFSAERPKGSFSTLEIQRTEQGDSAMYLCASSPILSGYTFGSGTRLTVV.

The chain links TRBV5-5 to TRBJ2-3; TCRdb's assignment of TRBD2 cannot be checked, as there is no DNA. Germline CDR1 reads SGHKS; CDR2 reads YYEKEE (reference sequence). The CDR3 has 14 residues. CDR3 in amino acids: CASSQPGGVDTQYF.